This T cell receptor beta chain derives from a study of blood T cell repertoires in COVID-19. Study overall: The United States, Italy and Spain provided the acute and convalescent COVID-19 samples. The cDNA or gDNA used as material had been derived from T cells, B-cell-depleted T cells, or PBMCs.

Germline CDR1 reads GTSNPN; CDR2 reads SVGIG (reference sequence). V lost 0 bases and J lost 2, with 5 bases in between. The CDR3 spans 13 residues. As handled by the study authors: Cell counts per sample came from amplifying reference gene primers. Assay used: immunoSEQ multiplex PCR; TCRdb lists only in-frame clones, some missing. That table supplies the V and J calls and clone size; D and trimming were determined from the DNA. The sample yields tens of thousands of clones, around 89% seen once. The chain couples TRBV30 to TRBJ1-5; D uncertain. The source is a human donor in a cohort sampled during active COVID-19. Sequenced: peripheral blood. The CDR3 reads CAWSVARNQPQHF. In DNA, the CDR3 is TGTGCCTGGAGTGTAGCGCGCAATCAGCCCCAGCATTTT. The variable domain in full, with the rest retrieved from reference TRBV30 and TRBJ1-5, is SQTIHQWPATLVQPVGSPLSLECTVEGTSNPNLYWYRQAAGRGLQLLFYSVGIGQISSEVPQNLSASRPQDRQFILSSKKLLLSDSGFYLCAWSVARNQPQHFGDGTRLSIL.